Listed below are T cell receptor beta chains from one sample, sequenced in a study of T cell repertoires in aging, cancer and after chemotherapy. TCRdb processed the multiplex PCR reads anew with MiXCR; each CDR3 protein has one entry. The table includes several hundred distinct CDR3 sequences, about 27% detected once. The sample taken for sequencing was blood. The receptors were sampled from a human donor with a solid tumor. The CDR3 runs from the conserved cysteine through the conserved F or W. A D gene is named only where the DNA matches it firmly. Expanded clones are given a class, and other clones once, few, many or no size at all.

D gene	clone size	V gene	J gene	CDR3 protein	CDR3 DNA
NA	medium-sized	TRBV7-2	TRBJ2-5	CASGIVTGSGETQYF	TGTGCCAGCGGAATCGTTACAGGGTCTGGGGAGACCCAGTACTTC
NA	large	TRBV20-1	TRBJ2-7	CSAHIPGLPNYEQYF	TGCAGTGCTCACATTCCGGGACTTCCCAACTACGAGCAGTACTTC
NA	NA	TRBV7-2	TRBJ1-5	CASRGGGGQPQHF	TGTGCCAGCAGGGGGGGGGGAGGACAGCCCCAGCATTTT
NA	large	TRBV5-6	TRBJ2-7	CASSKELSPYEQYF	TGTGCCAGCAGTAAGGAACTTTCACCCTACGAGCAGTACTTC
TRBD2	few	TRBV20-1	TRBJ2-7	CSAPGGLSSGRNYEQYF	TGCAGTGCTCCGGGGGGACTATCTAGCGGGAGGAACTACGAGCAGTACTTC
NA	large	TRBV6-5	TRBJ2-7	CASRAGSRYEQYF	TGTGCCAGCAGGGCTGGCTCCCGCTACGAGCAGTACTTC
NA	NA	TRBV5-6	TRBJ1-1	CASSSHSLNTEAFF	TGTGCCAGCAGCTCCCACAGTCTGAACACTGAAGCTTTCTTT
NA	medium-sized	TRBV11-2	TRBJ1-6	CASRSESYNSPLHF	TGTGCCAGCAGGTCAGAGTCCTATAATTCACCCCTCCACTTT
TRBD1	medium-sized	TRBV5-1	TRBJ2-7	CASSSQGTRDEQYF	TGCGCCAGCAGCTCACAGGGGACACGGGACGAGCAGTACTTC
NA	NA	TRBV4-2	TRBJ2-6	CASSQEDGGGANVLTF	TGTGCCAGCAGCCAGGAGGACGGCGGGGGGGCCAACGTCCTGACTTTC
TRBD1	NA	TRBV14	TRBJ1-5	CASSQFRGDRGRQPQHF	TGTGCCAGCAGCCAATTCCGGGGGGACAGGGGTAGGCAGCCCCAGCATTTT
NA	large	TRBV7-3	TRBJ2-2	CASSLSGTGELFF	TGTGCCAGCAGCTTATCAGGGACCGGGGAGCTGTTTTTT
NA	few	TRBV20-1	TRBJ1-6	CSAREGNSRGYSPLHF	TGCAGTGCTAGAGAGGGTAACAGTCGGGGGTATTCACCCCTCCACTTT
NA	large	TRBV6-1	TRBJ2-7	CASSEALLGYEQYF	TGTGCCAGCAGTGAAGCGCTACTAGGTTACGAGCAGTACTTC
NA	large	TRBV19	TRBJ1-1	CASSTRVNTEAFF	TGTGCCAGTTCGACCCGGGTGAACACTGAAGCTTTCTTT
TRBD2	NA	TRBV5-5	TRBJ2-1	CARSRGGNPYNEQFF	TGTGCCAGAAGCCGGGGGGGAAACCCCTACAATGAGCAGTTCTTC
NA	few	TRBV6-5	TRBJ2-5	CASSYSGTLSQETQYF	TGTGCCAGCAGTTACTCCGGGACTCTATCCCAAGAGACCCAGTACTTC
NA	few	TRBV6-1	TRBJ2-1	CASTDGGMDEQFF	TGTGCCAGCACCGACGGGGGAATGGATGAGCAGTTCTTC
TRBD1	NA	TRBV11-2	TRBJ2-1	CASSSDRGAYNEQFF	TGTGCCAGCAGCTCAGACAGGGGGGCCTACAATGAGCAGTTCTTC
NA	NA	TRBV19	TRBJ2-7	CASKAPNSYEQYF	TGTGCCAGTAAAGCTCCTAACTCCTACGAGCAGTACTTC
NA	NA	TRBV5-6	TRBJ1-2	CASSQVVADYGYTF	TGTGCCAGCAGCCAAGTCGTCGCGGACTATGGCTACACCTTC
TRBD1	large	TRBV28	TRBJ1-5	CASSPTGQGARQPQHF	TGTGCCAGCAGCCCAACGGGACAGGGGGCTCGTCAGCCCCAGCATTTT
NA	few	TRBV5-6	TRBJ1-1	CASSSGFEAFF	TGTGCCAGCAGCTCCGGGTTTGAAGCTTTCTTT
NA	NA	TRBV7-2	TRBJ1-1	CASSLGRNTEAFF	TGTGCCAGCAGCTTAGGACGGAATACTGAAGCTTTCTTT
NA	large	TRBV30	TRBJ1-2	CAWRGSYGYTF	TGTGCCTGGAGAGGTAGTTATGGCTACACCTTC
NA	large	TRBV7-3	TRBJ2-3	CASSLMAGHGTDTQYF	TGTGCCAGCAGCTTAATGGCAGGGCATGGCACAGATACGCAGTATTTT
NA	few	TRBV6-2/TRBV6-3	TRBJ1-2	CASSYRGQASYTF	TGTGCCAGCAGTTATCGGGGTCAGGCAAGCTACACCTTC
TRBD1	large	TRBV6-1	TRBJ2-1	CASGGTGGTDNEQFF	TGTGCCAGCGGGGGGACAGGGGGCACAGACAATGAGCAGTTCTTC
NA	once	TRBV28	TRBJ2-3	CASARTDTQYF	TGTGCCAGCGCTCGCACAGATACGCAGTATTTT
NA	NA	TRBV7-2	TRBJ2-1	CASSLSRADYNEQFF	TGTGCCAGCAGCTTAAGCCGAGCGGACTACAATGAGCAGTTCTTC
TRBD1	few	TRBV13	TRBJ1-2	CASSFGARGRAYGYTF	TGTGCCAGCAGCTTCGGGGCCAGGGGGCGCGCCTATGGCTACACCTTC
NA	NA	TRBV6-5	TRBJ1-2	CASSYPTGGDYGYTF	TGTGCCAGCAGTTACCCGACGGGGGGAGACTATGGCTACACCTTC
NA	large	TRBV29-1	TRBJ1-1	CSIEGGGKAFF	TGCAGCATTGAGGGGGGGGGGAAGGCTTTCTTT
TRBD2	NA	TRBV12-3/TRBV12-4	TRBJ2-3	CASSLAPAGVFPDTQYF	TGTGCCAGCAGTTTAGCGCCAGCGGGGGTTTTCCCAGATACGCAGTATTTT
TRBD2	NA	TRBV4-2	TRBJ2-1	CASSLIGLAGPVYNEQFF	TGTGCCAGCAGCCTCATTGGACTAGCGGGACCAGTATACAATGAGCAGTTCTTC
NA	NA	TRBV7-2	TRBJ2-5	CASSPRERETQYF	TGTGCCAGCAGCCCCCGGGAACGAGAGACCCAGTACTTC
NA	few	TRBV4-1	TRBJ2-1	CASSFARRVNEQFF	TGCGCCAGCAGTTTTGCGCGTCGGGTCAATGAGCAGTTCTTC
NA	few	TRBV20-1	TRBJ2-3	CSATTAFRTDTQYF	TGCAGTGCTACGACAGCTTTCCGCACAGATACGCAGTATTTT
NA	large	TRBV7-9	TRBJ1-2	CASRPGLYYGYTF	TGTGCCAGCAGGCCCGGACTTTACTATGGCTACACCTTC
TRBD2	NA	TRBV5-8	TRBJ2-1	CASSFSGASYNEQFF	TGTGCCAGCAGCTTTAGCGGGGCTTCCTACAATGAGCAGTTCTTC
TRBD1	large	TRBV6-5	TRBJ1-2	CASSFTTGGDYGYTF	TGTGCCAGCAGTTTCACGACAGGGGGAGACTATGGCTACACCTTC
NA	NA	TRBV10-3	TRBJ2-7	CAIRDPGTEYEQYF	TGTGCCATCAGAGACCCCGGGACTGAGTACGAGCAGTACTTC
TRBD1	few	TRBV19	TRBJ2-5	CASSISGTGQETQYF	TGTGCCAGTAGTATTTCCGGGACAGGGCAAGAGACCCAGTACTTC
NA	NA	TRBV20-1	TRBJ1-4	CSAIDVSPTEKLFF	TGCAGTGCTATCGATGTTAGCCCTACAGAAAAACTGTTTTTT
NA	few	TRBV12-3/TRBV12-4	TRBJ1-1	CASSFGLNTEAFF	TGTGCCAGCAGTTTTGGTCTGAACACTGAAGCTTTCTTT
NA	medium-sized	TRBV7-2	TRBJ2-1	CASSPWQGDTMRQFF	TGTGCCAGCAGCCCCTGGCAGGGCGATACAATGAGACAGTTCTTC
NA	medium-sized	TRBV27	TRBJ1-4	CASSLSRESNEKLFF	TGTGCCAGCAGTTTAAGCCGGGAGAGTAATGAAAAACTGTTTTTT
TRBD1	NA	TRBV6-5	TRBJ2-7	CASSFTTGGSSYEQYF	TGTGCCAGCAGTTTCACGACAGGGGGCAGCTCCTACGAGCAGTACTTC
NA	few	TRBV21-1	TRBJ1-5	CASSGSGTPARGNQPQHF	TGTGCCAGCAGCGGGTCCGGGACGCCCGCCAGGGGCAATCAGCCCCAGCATTTT
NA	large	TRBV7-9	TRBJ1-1	CASIPVNGLGTEAFF	TGTGCCAGCATTCCGGTTAACGGGTTGGGCACTGAAGCTTTCTTT